This section outlines one T cell receptor (delta chain) sequence together with its context. The antigen is undetermined. This sequence is one base from a far larger clone and is likely a read error. The identical CDR3 is also encoded by other nucleotide sequences in the sample. The record originates from a study of γδ T cells in repeated Plasmodium falciparum infection. Study summary: The natural-infection arm compared Malian children under seasonal malaria with matched Australian children.

Trimming removed 1 base from V and 4 bases from J, with 24 bases in between. CDR3 length equals 18 residues. Germline assignment: CDR1 GEAIGNYY and CDR2 EKD. Gammadelta T cells were flow-sorted from PBMC into Vgamma9/Vdelta2+ and Vdelta2-negative populations for bulk analysis. Each sorted gammadelta sample had TRG and TRD chains sequenced. TCRdb repeated clone calling on the multiplex PCR reads with CATT. The sample comprises 85,000 to 100,000 delta-chain clones, less than 1% of which are singletons, and roughly 9.5% rests with the top ten. Study results and limitations: Compared with Australian children, Malian Vdelta2-negative repertoires seemed more clonal, less diverse, less shared.

The sequencing input was gamma-delta T cells from blood. V is TRDV2 and J is TRDJ1, with D maybe TRDD3 (6 bases). Since TCRdb gives no J gene, matching the DNA to germline was used here to assign it. The clonotype comes from a pool of human donors (malaria-infected and uninfected, not separated). The CDR3 protein is CACDTLLGDTRRGDKLIF. CDR3 sequence (DNA): TGTGCCTGTGACACTTTACTGGGAGATACGCGACGTGGCGATAAACTCATCTTT.